The next 16 T cell receptor beta chains were all read from a single sample in a study of beta chain features in type 1 diabetes (dated by TCRdb to the late 2010s). Beyond this particular receptor, the publication reports: Type 1 diabetes patients showed a moderate but significant shortening of TCRB CDR3 length in all four CD4+ subsets.

The library relied on the immunoSEQ multiplex PCR assay. All of the isolated RNA was reverse transcribed with the High Capacity cDNA Reverse Transcription Kit, so expressed TCRB transcripts were sequenced. Sourced from immuneACCESS, this table was stored by TCRdb with only in-frame sequences that have V and J called. A share of the clones is absent; for the studies checked, an unresolved V gene accounts for under half, and the remainder has no known explanation. This sample lists tens of thousands of clones; about 47% were detected once. The ten largest clones add up to approximately 2.5% of the sample. Their recognized antigens are unknown. The sample comprised Tregs from blood. Sample cell subset or site, as interpreted from the label and publication: regulatory CD4+ T cells. The receptor source for this set is a woman in her 40s with type 1 diabetes.

The chain is built from TRBV18 and TRBJ1-2, with D perhaps TRBD1 (5 bases). This CDR3 spans 13 amino acids. Germline V gene sequence: CDR1 KGHSH, CDR2 LQKENI. The V and J ends lost 2 bases and 3 bases respectively, with 7 bases between them. The CDR3 nucleotides are TGTGCCAGCTCACCAGCCAGGGACTATGGCTACACCTTC. Translating gives CASSPARDYGYTF.

The chain carries TRBV5-1 and TRBJ2-2; 9 bases match TRBD2. This CDR3 comprises 16 residues. V lost 5 bases to trimming and J lost 6 bases; unmatched junction nucleotides: 11. Germline loops: CDR1 SGHRS, CDR2 YFSETQ. CDR3 nucleotides: TGCGCCAGCAGTTACTACGAGCGGGGGGCCTCCGGGGAGCTGTTTTTT. Encoded protein: CASSYYERGASGELFF.

V gene TRBV7-2 combines with J gene TRBJ2-1; no clear D. Looked up from germline, CDR1 is SGHTA and CDR2 is FQGNSA. The ends were cut back, 1 base at V and 12 bases at J, with 19 bases in the middle. CDR3 size: 15 residues. CDR3 in DNA: TGTGCCAGCAGCTTAGGACCCGTCGGAGTAATAATGCAGTTCTTC. This sequence encodes CASSLGPVGVIMQFF. The full variable domain, with the rest looked up from reference TRBV7-2 and TRBJ2-1, is GAGVSQSPSNKVTEKGKDVELRCDPISGHTALYWYRQSLGQGLEFLIYFQGNSAPDKSGLPSDRFSAERTGGSVSTLTIQRTQQEDSAVYLCASSLGPVGVIMQFFGPGTRLTVL.

This clone came up a few times. This chain joins TRBV28 and TRBJ1-5; no firm D call. The germline gives CDR1 MDHEN, CDR2 SYDVKM. This CDR3 has 13 residues. The ends were cut back, 6 bases at V and 2 bases at J, with 8 bases in the middle. This chain's CDR3 is CASSPQGNQPQHF. The CDR3, as DNA: TGTGCCAGCAGCCCTCAGGGCAATCAGCCCCAGCATTTT.

The genes are TRBV7-9 and TRBJ2-1; a possible D gene is TRBD2 (7 bases). CDR3 length equals 17 residues. Trimming took 1 base from V and 6 from J, leaving 19 bases between them. Germline V gives CDR1 SEHNR, CDR2 FQNEAQ (reference sequence). The DNA for the CDR3 is TGTGCCAGCAGCTTAGAGGGGGGGGGACGCGTTCTCAATGAGCAGTTCTTC. Its protein product is CASSLEGGGRVLNEQFF.

This chain joins TRBV19 and TRBJ2-7; TRBD1 agrees at 11 bases. The CDR3 is 14 residues long. The germline V gene has CDR1 LNHDA and CDR2 SQIVND (reference sequence). With 6 bases clipped from V and 5 bases from J, the junction kept 6 bases outside the gene matches. CDR3 sequence reads: CASRRTGGADEQYF. The CDR3 DNA reads TGTGCCAGTAGGAGGACAGGGGGCGCGGACGAGCAGTACTTC.

The genes are TRBV5-1 and TRBJ2-7, with D perhaps matching TRBD2 (6 bases). The V end lost 4 bases, the J end lost 3 bases, and 14 bases lay between the germline ends. The germline CDR1 and CDR2 sequences are SGHRS and YFSETQ. The CDR3 is 14 amino acids. CDR3 loop: CASSQPGENYEQYF. CDR3 nucleotide sequence: TGCGCCAGCAGCCAGCCGGGGGAGAACTACGAGCAGTACTTC.

J is TRBJ1-6 and V is TRBV5-1, with no clear D. Germline V CDR1 and CDR2: SGHRS, YFSETQ. The CDR3 covers 12 residues. V dropped 3 bases and J dropped 8 bases, with 6 bases sitting between them. CDR3 in DNA: TGCGCCAGCAGCTCGACTGATTCACCCCTCCACTTT. This codes for CASSSTDSPLHF.

The chain couples TRBV7-9 to TRBJ1-6; D not resolved. Per germline, CDR1 SEHNR and CDR2 FQNEAQ (reference sequence). V lost 1 base and J 9 bases, leaving 13 bases between the germline ends. This CDR3 spans 15 amino acids. CDR3 region: CASSLVAGNGSPLHF. CDR3 DNA: TGTGCCAGCAGCTTAGTAGCCGGGAATGGTTCACCCCTCCACTTT.

The chain employs TRBV5-4 and TRBJ2-1; 10 positions agree with TRBD1. Germline loops: CDR1 SGHNT, CDR2 YYREEE (reference sequence). J lost 2 bases, V lost 4 bases, and 6 bases had no gene match. This CDR3 is 16 amino acids long. CDR3 sequence reads: CASSTRDRGTYNEQFF. CDR3 sequence (DNA): TGTGCCAGCAGCACCCGGGACAGGGGAACCTACAATGAGCAGTTCTTC.

This clone was counted between two and nine times. V and J are TRBV7-3 and TRBJ2-1; 15 bases fit TRBD2. CDR1 and CDR2 from the germline V gene are SGHTA and FQGTGA. V shed 6 bases and J 11 bases; nucleotides not matched to a gene: 5. This CDR3 is 14 amino acids long. This CDR3 reads CASSTGLAGGQQFF. DNA for the CDR3: TGTGCCAGCAGTACGGGACTAGCGGGGGGCCAGCAGTTCTTC.

The gene calls are TRBV6-1 and TRBJ1-1, with a possible D match to TRBD1 (6 bases). Germline V gives CDR1 MNHNS, CDR2 SASEGT. V was pared by 6 bases and J by 1 base, with 6 bases between. The CDR3 runs to 12 residues. CDR3 sequence reads: CASRQGNTEAFF. DNA for the CDR3: TGTGCCAGCAGACAGGGGAACACTGAAGCTTTCTTT.

The chain has TRBV6-6 and TRBJ2-2, with a possible D match to TRBD2 (5 bases). CDR1 is MNHNY and CDR2 is SVGAGI in the germline V gene (reference sequence). The CDR3 totals 15 residues. Trimming took 11 bases from V and 4 from J, leaving 20 bases between them. This CDR3 is CAARRTEAGTGELFF. In DNA, the CDR3 is TGTGCCGCGAGAAGGACGGAGGCGGGCACCGGGGAGCTGTTTTTT.

This clone was detected only a few times. The chain carries TRBV19 and TRBJ2-7; TRBD1 aligns across 9 bases. Germline lookup yields CDR1 LNHDA and CDR2 SQIVND (reference sequence). The CDR3 has 15 residues. The V gene end was trimmed by 4 bases and the J gene end by 1 base; junction bases not matched to a gene: 5. Written as DNA, the CDR3 is TGTGCCAGTAGTAGGCCGGGACAGGGTTCCTACGAGCAGTACTTC. As protein: CASSRPGQGSYEQYF.

The chain carries TRBV5-4 and TRBJ1-2; D is uncertain. Germline CDR1 reads SGHNT; CDR2 reads YYREEE (reference sequence). The ends were cut back, 6 bases at V and 6 bases at J, with 15 bases in the middle. CDR3 length equals 13 residues. The CDR3 is CASNRGAGHGYTF. CDR3 sequence (DNA): TGTGCCAGCAACCGGGGAGCGGGTCATGGCTACACCTTC.

The chain employs TRBV19 and TRBJ2-5; perhaps TRBD1 as D (8 bases). With 5 bases removed from V and 3 bases from J, the gap between germline ends came to 16 bases. Germline V gene sequence: CDR1 LNHDA, CDR2 SQIVND (reference sequence). CDR3 length equals 15 residues. In DNA, the CDR3 is TGTGCCAGTAGTGATCGGACAGGGAGGGAAGAGACCCAGTACTTC. Translated, it gives CASSDRTGREETQYF. Full variable domain (missing parts from reference TRBV19 and TRBJ2-5): DGGITQSPKYLFRKEGQNVTLSCEQNLNHDAMYWYRQDPGQGLRLIYYSQIVNDFQKGDIAEGYSVSREKKESFPLTVTSAQKNPTAFYLCASSDRTGREETQYFGPGTRLLVL.